This is a list of T cell receptor beta chains from one sample in a study of cytomegalovirus exposure and HLA in healthy donors. TCRdb's copy holds only in-frame clones and misses some; the assay was immunoSEQ multiplex PCR. Of under 150,000 clones in the sample, around 78% were seen once. Sequences were obtained from PBMCs. The origin of the receptors is a middle-aged man in good health and CMV-seronegative. CDR3s include the opening cysteine and the closing phenylalanine or tryptophan. A D gene is named only where the DNA matches it firmly. Not all rows give a size; the values are once, few, many and, for expanded clones, a class.

v_call,clone_size,j_call,d_call,cdr3_nt,cdr3_aa
TRBV7-2,NA,TRBJ1-5,TRBD1,TGTGCCAGCAGCCTAACCGGGACAGGGGTTCAGCCCCAGCATTTT,CASSLTGTGVQPQHF
TRBV18,once,TRBJ2-7,NA,TGTGCCAGCTCACACAGCGGGCCTTCCTACGAGCAGTACTTC,CASSHSGPSYEQYF
TRBV9,few,TRBJ1-5,TRBD1,TGTGCCAGCAGCGCAGGGGGGAATCAGCCCCAGCATTTT,CASSAGGNQPQHF
TRBV29-1,NA,TRBJ2-7,TRBD2,TGCAGCGTTGTTCTGCACGGGACTAGCGGGAGGGCCGCTTGCGAGCAGTACTTC,CSVVLHGTSGRAACEQYF
TRBV28,NA,TRBJ1-3,NA,TGTGCCAGCAGCCCTCCCGGCTCTGGAAACACCATATATTTT,CASSPPGSGNTIYF
TRBV2,NA,TRBJ2-3,TRBD2,TGTGCCAGCATAGGGGGGACTAGCGGGATTGGGACAGATACGCAGTATTTT,CASIGGTSGIGTDTQYF
TRBV5-4,NA,TRBJ1-1,NA,TGTGCCAGCAGCTTGGTTGGCGCGAGGTGGACTGAAGCTTTCTTT,CASSLVGARWTEAFF
TRBV5-6,NA,TRBJ1-1,NA,TGTGCCAGCAGCGGAGAGGGACAACCGAACACTGAAGCTTTCTTT,CASSGEGQPNTEAFF
TRBV11-3,NA,TRBJ2-1,TRBD2,TGTGCCAGCAGCTTAGATGGGACTAGCGGGGGGTGGACTAATGAGCAGTTCTTC,CASSLDGTSGGWTNEQFF
TRBV11-2,NA,TRBJ2-1,TRBD2,TGTGCCAGCAGCTTCCCCCCCGGGACTAGCGGGAGCGCCTACAATGAGCAGTTCTTC,CASSFPPGTSGSAYNEQFF
TRBV9,once,TRBJ2-5,TRBD1,TGTGCCAGCAGCACCCGACAGGGAGAAGAGACCCAGTACTTC,CASSTRQGEETQYF
TRBV6-1,NA,TRBJ2-1,NA,TGTGCCAGCAGTACACAGGGAATTGGTTATGAGCAGTTCTTC,CASSTQGIGYEQFF
TRBV7-6,NA,TRBJ2-3,NA,TGTGCCAGCAGCCTCAGTATCACAGATACGCAGTATTTT,CASSLSITDTQYF